This T cell receptor (beta chain) is drawn from a study of T cell responses to AZD1222 COVID-19 vaccine (dated by TCRdb to 2020 to 2023). Context from the whole study: AZD1222 recipients given second doses at about 4 weeks or at about 12 weeks were pooled, since spike-specific TCR depth and breadth were not found to differ between the two schedules. Trial participants were enrolled by age into 18-55, 56-69 and 70-plus year subgroups, with 148, 28 and 57 TCR-sequenced participants respectively. A total of about 240 trial participants underwent TCR sequencing, of whom nearly 210 received two doses of AZD1222 and around 26 received two doses of the MenACWY control vaccine.

The CDR3 regions of human TCRbeta chains were analyzed by immunosequencing. Processing in the source paper ran as follows. TCRs in the repertoires were matched against a reference library of SARS-CoV-2-specific TCRs that had been generated with the MIRA antigen-specificity platform. Breadth was defined as the fraction of unique TCRs that were SARS-CoV-2-associated, and depth was defined as the fraction of total T cells that were SARS-CoV-2-associated. Using the MIRA data, every spike-specific TCR was mapped to the spike region that the TCR reacted to and assigned to either a CD4 or a CD8 class. Log10-transformed breadth and depth values were compared by one-way ANOVA with Sidak's multiple comparisons tests. The table was pulled from immuneACCESS by TCRdb, which kept in-frame rearrangements only. Such tables lose some clones; where checked, under half of the loss comes from unresolved V genes, and the rest has no known cause. D and trimming come from the DNA, and the V and J calls and clone size come from that table. The sample table records 100,000 or so clones; about 93% of these occur just once. The top ten clonotypes cover around 1.7% of the sample.

This clone was found once. This receptor's antigen is unknown. No base quality values were provided; no much bigger clone lies one nucleotide off. Overall study outcomes, separate from this receptor: Nearly half of unique spike-specific TCRs reportedly recognized epitopes outside regions mutated in the B.1.351 and B.1.1.7 variants. In the small 56-69-year group, the increase in depth fell short of significance, most likely because of low power. Spike-specific TCR breadth and depth rose significantly after two AZD1222 doses compared with day 0 and with MenACWY recipients. Participants were mostly white British, with more females than males. The authors suggested clonal diversity may have been underestimated. Conclusions about previously exposed vaccinees were limited because only six AZD1222 recipients were SARS-CoV-2 seropositive at baseline. No day 14 peak-response samples were available, so repertoires were characterized only after the peak T cell response. The vaccine-associated CD4 TCRs covered the entire spike protein, and the dominant responses fell in regions 160-218 and 743-854.

Sample time point, as interpreted from the label and publication: baseline before first vaccination. The vaccinee samples were drawn from two UK trials, COV001 and COV002, one of which was a single-blind randomized controlled phase 2/3 trial testing AZD1222 (ChAdOx1 nCoV-19) in healthy adults. For TCRbeta chain sequencing, PBMC samples from trial participants were taken at day 0 and at day 28 after the second dose. CDR1 and CDR2, looked up from the germline V gene, are LGHNA and YNFKEQ. Relative to germline, V is missing 2 bases and J is missing 2 bases, with 7 bases of the junction outside any gene match. The CDR3 contains 16 residues, cysteine and phenylalanine counted. Here the CDR3 DNA is all that survives: 48 bases in frame from base 1.

The sequence joins TRBV4-2 to TRBJ2-3, with 7 middle bases fitting TRBD2. This specimen was peripheral blood, taken on day 0 of AZD1222 vaccination. This sequence was found in an adult in good health. This receptor carries the CDR3 CASSQLPAGNTDTQYF. At the DNA level, the sequence is TGTGCCAGCAGCCAACTTCCAGCGGGGAACACAGATACGCAGTATTTT.